These 26 T cell receptor beta chains were sequenced from one sample in a study of glioma-infiltrating T cells after dendritic cell vaccination. Method: immunoSEQ multiplex PCR; TCRdb's copy keeps in-frame clones and lacks some. There are about 92,000 clones in the sample; 85% to 90% occur only once, and approximately 14% lies in the top ten. This material consisted of blood, taken before dendritic cell vaccination. These TCRs come from a human donor with glioblastoma.

This chain joins TRBV28 and TRBJ2-6; 7 bases match TRBD1. V shed 4 bases, J shed 2 bases, and the junction held 2 bases outside the gene matches. CDR1 is MDHEN, CDR2 SYDVKM, per germline. The CDR3 is 15 residues long. CDR3 DNA: TGTGCCAGCAGTTCGACAGGGCCTGGGGCCAACGTCCTGACTTTC. This sequence encodes CASSSTGPGANVLTF.

The chain joins TRBV10-2 to TRBJ1-3; D unclear. The CDR3 consists of 16 residues. Per the germline V gene, CDR1 is WSHSY and CDR2 is SAAADI. Trimming took 6 bases from V and 1 from J, leaving 16 bases between them. Written as DNA, the CDR3 is TGCGCCAGCAGCTATAACGATCCGCTATCTGGAAACACCATATATTTT. Encoded protein: CASSYNDPLSGNTIYF.

The chain joins TRBV5-1 to TRBJ2-1; TRBD2 agrees at 8 bases. The V and J ends lost 4 bases and 4 bases, in that order; junction bases with no gene match: 7. Germline assignment: CDR1 SGHRS and CDR2 YFSETQ. The CDR3 is 15 amino acids. The CDR3 DNA reads TGCGCCAGCAGCGTTGCGGGGGGAGCTTACAATGAGCAGTTCTTC. This translates into CASSVAGGAYNEQFF. The whole variable domain, filled in from reference TRBV5-1 and TRBJ2-1, reads KAGVTQTPRYLIKTRGQQVTLSCSPISGHRSVSWYQQTPGQGLQFLFEYFSETQRNKGNFPGRFSGRQFSNSRSEMNVSTLELGDSALYLCASSVAGGAYNEQFFGPGTRLTVL.

This chain connects TRBV20-1 to TRBJ2-1; D ambiguous. The CDR3 consists of 11 residues. Germline CDR1 reads DFQATT; CDR2 reads SNEGSKA (reference sequence). V lost 2 bases and J 9 bases, leaving 8 bases between the germline ends. CDR3 amino acids: CSARMHGEQFF. The CDR3 DNA sequence: TGCAGTGCTAGAATGCACGGTGAGCAGTTCTTC.

V usage is TRBV29-1 and J usage is TRBJ2-2; D not resolved. Germline CDR1 is SQVTM and CDR2 is ANQGSEA. The CDR3 extends over 14 amino acids. V was trimmed by 6 bases and J by 0 bases, leaving 11 bases between them. CDR3 in DNA: TGCAGCGTCGGCGCCAGGTCGAACACCGGGGAGCTGTTTTTT. Translation: CSVGARSNTGELFF.

This clone was detected a few times. The V call is TRBV5-1, the J call TRBJ2-7, with 7 bases matching TRBD1. Unmatched junction bases numbered 6, after V lost 1 base and J lost 2 bases. Germline values: CDR1 SGHRS, CDR2 YFSETQ. This CDR3 has 15 amino acids. The CDR3 reads CASSLTPGQTYEQYF. The CDR3, as DNA: TGCGCCAGCAGCTTGACTCCGGGACAGACCTACGAGCAGTACTTC.

J is TRBJ2-7 and V is TRBV10-3; D is possibly TRBD2 (6 bases). Germline V gene lookup returns CDR1 ENHRY and CDR2 SYGVKD. This CDR3 has 18 amino acids. Trimming took 10 bases from V and 0 from J, leaving 28 bases between them. CDR3 region: CATLGLTQTSSYSYEQYF. CDR3 in DNA: TGTGCCACCCTAGGACTGACACAGACTAGTTCCTACTCCTACGAGCAGTACTTC.

This clone was detected a few times. The V and J genes are TRBV4-1 and TRBJ2-7; D is perhaps TRBD1 (5 bases). Trimming pared 1 base from V and 7 bases from J, leaving 14 bases between. This CDR3 spans 14 amino acids. Germline V CDR1 and CDR2: MGHRA, YSYEKL. CDR3 sequence reads: CASSQVDTTGEQYF. The DNA of the CDR3 is TGCGCCAGCAGCCAAGTGGACACCACTGGGGAGCAGTACTTC.

V gene TRBV7-8 combines with J gene TRBJ2-5; D gene unclear. V was cut by 1 base and J by 2 bases, with 8 bases left in between. The CDR3 loop spans 14 amino acids. The V gene's germline CDR1 is SGHVS and CDR2 FQNEAQ. The chain's CDR3 is CASSLVNTQETQYF. The CDR3 DNA follows: TGTGCCAGCAGCTTAGTCAACACGCAAGAGACCCAGTACTTC.

The chain couples TRBV19 to TRBJ2-7, with D possibly TRBD1 on 6 matching bases. The V gene lost 6 bases and the J gene lost 5 bases, with 14 bases spanning the gap. The CDR3 is 13 amino acids. Germline V gives CDR1 LNHDA, CDR2 SQIVND (reference sequence). The CDR3 region is CASREQGTHEQYF. CDR3 nucleotide sequence: TGTGCCAGTAGGGAACAGGGTACCCACGAGCAGTACTTC.

The rearrangement links TRBV28 to TRBJ2-5; 8 positions agree with TRBD1. Unmatched junction bases numbered 7, after V lost 3 bases and J lost 4 bases. This CDR3 comprises 15 residues. Germline CDR1 and CDR2: MDHEN and SYDVKM. CDR3 coding DNA: TGTGCCAGCAGTTTCCCCCCCACAGGGGGAGAGACCCAGTACTTC. It codes for CASSFPPTGGETQYF. Looking up the rest from reference TRBV28 and TRBJ2-5 gives the full variable domain: DVKVTQSSRYLVKRTGEKVFLECVQDMDHENMFWYRQDPGLGLRLIYFSYDVKMKEKGDIPEGYSVSREKKERFSLILESASTNQTSMYLCASSFPPTGGETQYFGPGTRLLVL.

The CDR3 DNA is TGTGCCAGCAGCTCGGGACAGGGGGCCCTCGATGAGCAGTTCTTC. Protein: CASSSGQGALDEQFF. The chain uses TRBV7-9 and TRBJ2-1; 12 bases match TRBD1. Germline V gene data show CDR1 as SEHNR and CDR2 as FQNEAQ (reference sequence). J lost 8 bases, V lost 4 bases, and 6 bases had no gene match. The length of the CDR3 is 15 residues.

As regards this clone: This may arise from a read error, as a much more abundant clone is one base away. The CDR3 bases are TGTGCCAGCAGTGAACTAGCGGGGGGATACAATGAGCAGTTCTTC. Protein: CASSELAGGYNEQFF. V is TRBV6-4 and J is TRBJ2-1; TRBD2 matches 12 bases. Germline-derived CDR1 and CDR2 are MRHNA and SNTAGT. This CDR3 spans 15 amino acids. The junction had 1 base not matched to a gene; V was cut back by 3 bases and J by 4 bases.

The chain has TRBV2 and TRBJ2-5; TRBD2 is a possible D gene (6 bases). CDR1 SNHLY and CDR2 FYNNEI come from the germline V gene. The CDR3 is made up of 14 amino acids. The V and J ends lost 6 bases and 1 base respectively, with 12 bases between them. The chain's CDR3 is CASRAGGSQETQYF. The CDR3 coding sequence is TGTGCCAGCAGGGCCGGGGGATCCCAAGAGACCCAGTACTTC.

This chain links TRBV4-2 with TRBJ2-7; 8 bases are shared with TRBD1. This CDR3 spans 15 amino acids. Trimming removed 3 bases from V and 5 bases from J; junction bases left unmatched: 9. Per germline, CDR1 LGHNA and CDR2 YNFKEQ. CDR3 in DNA: TGTGCCAGCAGCCACGCCGAGACAGGGGTCCACGAGCAGTACTTC. Protein sequence: CASSHAETGVHEQYF.

This sequence joins TRBV5-4 and TRBJ2-7, with D maybe TRBD1 (7 bases). Trimming left V 4 bases short and J 5 bases short, with 16 bases between. CDR1 is SGHNT and CDR2 is YYREEE in the germline V gene (reference sequence). The CDR3 spans 14 residues. The CDR3 loop is CASSTAGGRDEQYF. The CDR3 DNA sequence: TGTGCCAGCAGCACGGCAGGGGGGCGTGACGAGCAGTACTTC.

The rearrangement links TRBV4-1 to TRBJ2-3; D might be TRBD1 (6 bases). The CDR3 runs 17 residues. Germline V gene sequence: CDR1 MGHRA, CDR2 YSYEKL. V gave up 4 bases and J gave up 0 bases, with 17 bases separating them. The CDR3 nucleotides read TGCGCCAGCAGCCGTAGCCCCAGGGGCGTTAGCACAGATACGCAGTATTTT. Translated: CASSRSPRGVSTDTQYF.

V gene TRBV2 combines with J gene TRBJ1-2, with 11 bases matching TRBD1. V gave up 6 bases and J gave up 3 bases; unmatched junction bases: 3. Germline CDR1 SNHLY, CDR2 FYNNEI. The CDR3 runs to 14 residues. The CDR3 DNA sequence: TGTGCCAGCAGGGAGGACAGGGGGCACTATGGCTACACCTTC. The encoded protein is CASREDRGHYGYTF.

V usage is TRBV7-2 and J usage is TRBJ2-3, with 7 nucleotides matching TRBD2. This CDR3 spans 16 amino acids. Trimming at V came to 5 bases and at J to 2 bases, leaving 10 bases not matched to a gene. CDR1 is SGHTA and CDR2 is FQGNSA in the germline V gene. The CDR3 region is CASSGGWRGNTDTQYF. DNA of the CDR3: TGTGCCAGCAGCGGAGGATGGCGGGGGAACACAGATACGCAGTATTTT.

The CDR3 region is CASSLLSNEQYF. CDR3 nucleotide sequence: TGTGCCAGCAGCTTACTTTCTAACGAGCAGTACTTC. V is TRBV7-6 and J is TRBJ2-7; D remains unclear. There are 12 residues in the CDR3. Germline V lookup: CDR1 SGHVS, CDR2 FNYEAQ. The V gene lost 2 bases and the J gene lost 5 bases, with 7 bases spanning the gap.

The chain joins TRBV9 to TRBJ2-7; 7 positions agree with TRBD1. V lost 1 base to trimming and J lost 3 bases; unmatched junction nucleotides: 1. CDR1 SGDLS and CDR2 YYNGEE come from the germline V gene. The CDR3 length is 13 residues. In DNA form, the CDR3 reads TGTGCCAGCAGCGTACAGGGGGACTACGAGCAGTACTTC. Amino acid sequence: CASSVQGDYEQYF.

This clone was seen a handful of times. The CDR3 DNA reads as TGTGCCAGCAGTGAAGCAGTAGTTGTCGGGGAGAATCAGCCCCAGCATTTT. Residues: CASSEAVVVGENQPQHF. The gene calls are TRBV6-1 and TRBJ1-5; D unresolved. The ends were cut back, 0 bases at V and 4 bases at J, with 16 bases in the middle. The CDR3 has 17 amino acids. From germline, CDR1 is MNHNS and CDR2 SASEGT.

This chain links TRBV16 with TRBJ2-5; 9 positions match TRBD1. The germline V gene has CDR1 KGHSY and CDR2 FQNENV. Trimming cost V 3 bases and J 6 bases; bases outside gene matches: 14. This CDR3 comprises 17 residues. The CDR3 is CASSHRGRDRVSKTQYF. The CDR3 coding sequence is TGTGCCAGCAGCCACCGTGGCCGGGACAGGGTATCTAAGACCCAGTACTTC.

J is TRBJ2-2 and V is TRBV9; 11 positions agree with TRBD2. This CDR3 is built from 20 residues. Trimming cost V 3 bases and J 3 bases; bases outside gene matches: 16. Germline loops: CDR1 SGDLS, CDR2 YYNGEE. The CDR3 loop is CASSESGLAGGEGDTGELFF. CDR3 DNA: TGTGCCAGCAGCGAGAGCGGGCTAGCGGGGGGCGAGGGGGACACCGGGGAGCTGTTTTTT.

The chain employs TRBV7-3 and TRBJ1-1; possible D gene TRBD1, 5 bases. CDR3 length: 12 amino acids. Per germline, CDR1 SGHTA and CDR2 FQGTGA. Trimming pared 2 bases from V and 11 bases from J, leaving 12 bases between. The CDR3 spells CASSLGGMEAFF. As DNA, the CDR3 is TGTGCCAGCAGCTTAGGGGGGATGGAGGCTTTCTTT.

This clone was seen a single time. The chain combines TRBV4-1 with TRBJ2-7; D is perhaps TRBD2 (6 bases). V was clipped by 0 bases and J by 1 base, with 10 bases between them. Germline CDR1 is MGHRA and CDR2 is YSYEKL. The CDR3 sequence is 15 residues long. CDR3 loop: CASSQDLGRSYEQYF. CDR3 coding DNA: TGCGCCAGCAGCCAAGATCTGGGGAGGTCCTACGAGCAGTACTTC.